The sequence of this T cell receptor (beta chain) was determined in a study of OX40 agonist ivuxolimab in advanced cancers. Whole-study findings and limits: At 0.1 to 3.0 mg/kg, clonal expansion of CD4+ and CD8+ blood T cells had occurred by week 6. More expanded clones were seen, on average, in CD8+ T cells than in CD4+.

Note on this clone: Its matching antigen is unknown.

Assay: immunoSEQ multiplex PCR; the TCRdb copy retains only in-frame clones and omits some. The table lists some 87,000 clones, roughly 94% of them singletons. Per germline, CDR1 SGHRS and CDR2 YFSETQ. CDR3 size: 18 residues. The V end lost 0 bases, the J end lost 4 bases, and 22 bases lay between the germline ends. Sampling of blood occurred at baseline, cycle 4 day 1, and cycle 7 day 1. The genes are TRBV5-1 and TRBJ2-5; maybe TRBD1 (6 bases). The sequenced sample was CD4+ or CD8+ T cells sorted from blood, obtained in a trial of the OX40 agonist ivuxolimab. The sequence came from an adult with an advanced solid tumor such as melanoma, head and neck, liver or kidney cancer. The CDR3 DNA reads as TGCGCCAGCAGCTTGGTGTTGGGCGGCCAGGGGCTAGGAGAGACCCAGTACTTC. This translates into CASSLVLGGQGLGETQYF.